Listed here are 11 T cell receptor beta chains from one sample, sequenced in a study of shared clonotypes between healthy human individuals. The repertoire was sequenced with immunoSEQ multiplex PCR; TCRdb's copy has only in-frame clones and lacks some. Of 980,000 or so clones listed, 76% were seen once; the top ten hold about 1.5%. The sample taken for sequencing was memory CD4+ T cells sorted from blood. As for subset: CD45RA-negative fraction. The receptors derive from a man in his late teens or twenties in good health.

This clone was observed once. The chain uses TRBV6-1 and TRBJ2-7; 11 nucleotides match TRBD1. CDR3 size: 14 residues. V gave up 3 bases and J gave up 6 bases; unmatched junction bases: 4. CDR1 is MNHNS, CDR2 SASEGT, per germline. The CDR3 nucleotides read TGTGCCAGCAGTGAGACGGACAGGGGGCGCGAGCAGTACTTC. Its protein is CASSETDRGREQYF.

The chain couples TRBV19 to TRBJ2-1; 13 bases agree with TRBD2. The V and J ends lost 3 bases and 2 bases, in that order; junction bases with no gene match: 4. The CDR3 is made up of 17 amino acids. Germline V CDR1 and CDR2: LNHDA, SQIVND (reference sequence). CDR3 coding DNA: TGTGCCAGTAGTATTGGAGGGACTAGCGGGACCTACAATGAGCAGTTCTTC. Amino acid sequence: CASSIGGTSGTYNEQFF.

This clone was found a few times. V and J are TRBV15 and TRBJ1-2; D perhaps matches TRBD1 (6 bases). Looked up from germline, CDR1 is LNHNV and CDR2 is YYDKDF (reference sequence). Between the trimmed V and J ends, which lost 9 bases and 8 bases, there was a span of 16 bases. The CDR3 loop spans 12 amino acids. The CDR3 DNA follows: TGTGCCACGACCGGGGGCCAAGGAGGCTACACCTTC. Translated, it gives CATTGGQGGYTF.

This clone has just a few counts. J is TRBJ2-1 and V is TRBV29-1; TRBD2 matches at 7 bases. CDR1 and CDR2 from the germline V gene are SQVTM and ANQGSEA. The ends lost 4 bases at V and 0 bases at J; junction bases unmatched: 6. This CDR3 has 15 amino acids. CDR3 protein: CSVGGGVDSYNEQFF. CDR3 nucleotides: TGCAGCGTTGGGGGAGGGGTGGACTCCTACAATGAGCAGTTCTTC.

The chain employs TRBV30 and TRBJ1-5; D not certain. With 1 base removed from V and 0 bases from J, the gap between germline ends came to 10 bases. CDR1 GTSNPN and CDR2 SVGIG come from the germline V gene (reference sequence). The CDR3 runs to 15 residues. The CDR3 is CAWSDGTYSNQPQHF. In nucleotides, the CDR3 is TGTGCCTGGAGTGACGGCACCTATAGCAATCAGCCCCAGCATTTT.

Details on this clone: A much larger clone is a single base away; this may be a read error. The CDR3 DNA follows: TGTGCCAGCAGCTTAAACAAGGATCAGCCCCAGCATTTT. This sequence encodes CASSLNKDQPQHF. The chain combines TRBV7-9 with TRBJ1-5, with D uncertain. The V gene lost 2 bases and the J gene lost 5 bases, with 7 bases spanning the gap. CDR3 length: 13 residues. Germline V CDR1 and CDR2: SEHNR, FQNEAQ (reference sequence).

The chain couples TRBV4-2 to TRBJ2-7, with 9 nucleotides matching TRBD1. Germline values: CDR1 LGHNA, CDR2 YNFKEQ. After removal of 0 bases from V and 1 base from J, the junction contained 4 bases not matched to a gene. The length of the CDR3 is 16 residues. The CDR3 nucleotides read TGTGCCAGCAGCCAAGAAGTCGGGACAGGGTCCTACGAGCAGTACTTC. The encoded protein is CASSQEVGTGSYEQYF.

V gene TRBV29-1 combines with J gene TRBJ1-1, with TRBD1 matching over 8 bases. The CDR3 totals 14 residues. From germline, CDR1 is SQVTM and CDR2 ANQGSEA. Trimming removed 6 bases from V and 0 bases from J; junction bases left unmatched: 6. In DNA form, the CDR3 reads TGCAGCGTCTTAAGACAGGGGATGAACACTGAAGCTTTCTTT. Its translation is CSVLRQGMNTEAFF.

The rearrangement uses TRBV7-8 and TRBJ1-2, with D unresolved. The germline V gene encodes CDR1 SGHVS and CDR2 FQNEAQ. Trimming removed 5 bases at V and 2 bases at J, with 9 bases between. CDR3 length: 13 amino acids. CDR3 sequence: CASSPPGNYGYTF. In DNA, the CDR3 is TGTGCCAGCAGCCCGCCGGGGAACTATGGCTACACCTTC. Drawing the rest from reference TRBV7-8 and TRBJ1-2, the complete variable domain is GAGVSQSPRYKVAKRGQDVALRCDPISGHVSLFWYQQALGQGPEFLTYFQNEAQLDKSGLPSDRFFAERPEGSVSTLKIQRTQQEDSAVYLCASSPPGNYGYTFGSGTRLTVV.

The V call is TRBV18, the J call TRBJ2-2; 9 bases are a match to TRBD1. Germline V CDR1 and CDR2: KGHSH, LQKENI. This CDR3 region has 15 residues. Trimming removed 3 bases from V and 3 bases from J; junction bases left unmatched: 2. The DNA for the CDR3 is TGTGCCAGCTCACCTGGACAGGGGCACACCGGGGAGCTGTTTTTT. Its translation: CASSPGQGHTGELFF.

The rearrangement joins TRBV10-3 to TRBJ2-3; 8 bases fit TRBD2. Germline V gives CDR1 ENHRY, CDR2 SYGVKD. The CDR3 sequence is 15 residues long. V lost 1 base to trimming and J lost 2 bases; unmatched junction nucleotides: 2. CDR3 region: CAISEFSGDTDTQYF. CDR3 coding DNA: TGTGCCATCAGTGAGTTTAGCGGGGACACAGATACGCAGTATTTT.